Sequencing of this TCR beta chain was carried out in a study of patients and donors after allogeneic stem cell transplantation. TCRdb independently ran MiXCR on the RT-PCR reads; one entry per CDR3 protein. This sample has over 130,000 distinct CDR3 sequences, with about two fifths found just once. This TCR came from a human donor who was either an allogeneic HSCT recipient or a stem cell or donor lymphocyte infusion donor (not recorded which). It is not recorded whose cells these are; they may come from a transplant donor. The sequenced sample consisted of blood, either unsorted or a sorted T cell fraction (not recorded which).

This CDR3 is CAWSGQVNQPQHF. The CDR3 DNA reads as TGTGCCTGGAGTGGACAGGTTAATCAGCCCCAGCATTTT. V usage is TRBV30 and J usage is TRBJ1-5; tentatively, D is TRBD1 (6 bases). This CDR3 is 13 amino acids long. Trimming left V 1 base short and J 4 bases short, with 8 bases between. Germline lookup yields CDR1 GTSNPN and CDR2 SVGIG (reference sequence).